Below, 9 T cell receptor beta chains from the same sample are listed, as sequenced in a study of breast tumors, draining lymph nodes, adjacent tissues. MiXCR, applied by TCRdb to the multiplex PCR reads, yields one record per CDR3 protein. The sample records 120,000 to 150,000 distinct CDR3 sequences, about 30% being singletons. The lymph nodes were axillary draining lymph nodes from breast cancer patients. The sample taken for sequencing was axillary lymph node tissue. Receptor source: a female donor with breast cancer. Some clones in this sample may be carry-over from other donors' samples.

This clonotype was seen many times. The V call is TRBV2, the J call TRBJ2-5; 7 bases fit TRBD1. The V segment lost 4 bases and the J segment 2 bases; nucleotides outside the gene matches: 10. CDR1 SNHLY and CDR2 FYNNEI come from the germline V gene. This CDR3 comprises 16 residues. The CDR3 DNA reads TGTGCCAGCAGTGTGGATCGAACAGGGGCTCAAGAGACCCAGTACTTC. Its protein is CASSVDRTGAQETQYF.

The chain carries TRBV6-7 and TRBJ1-3; 7 bases are shared with TRBD1. TRBV6-7 belongs to the ORF category, with a function that is uncertain. The CDR3 totals 19 residues. V dropped 10 bases and J dropped 7; count of bases not matched to a gene: 28. CDR3 DNA sequence: TGTGCCAACAGGCCTTACCGGGACAGCAAACAGTTATGTAGGAACACCATATATTTT. It codes for CANRPYRDSKQLCRNTIYF.

This clonotype was seen ten or more times. This chain links TRBV5-4 with TRBJ2-1; D is perhaps TRBD2 (6 bases). The CDR3 spans 16 residues. The V gene lost 0 bases and the J gene lost 1 base, with 11 bases spanning the gap. The germline gives CDR1 SGHNT, CDR2 YYREEE (reference sequence). CDR3: CASSLVVAGSYNEQFF. CDR3 nucleotide sequence: TGTGCCAGCAGCTTGGTGGTTGCGGGGTCCTACAATGAGCAGTTCTTC.

This clonotype was seen a handful of times. The chain couples TRBV11-2 to TRBJ1-1, with D tentatively TRBD1 (6 bases). The V end lost 4 bases, the J end lost 1 base, and 16 bases lay between the germline ends. The V gene's germline CDR1 is SGHAT and CDR2 FQNNGV. The CDR3 length is 16 residues. For the CDR3, the DNA is TGTGCCAGCAGCTCAAGACTTGGACAGTCGAACACTGAAGCTTTCTTT. Translated, it gives CASSSRLGQSNTEAFF.

Worth noting for this clonotype: The limits of the CDR3 on the DNA are not certain, so only TCRdb's listed CDR3 is given. CDR3 residues: CACSARSGQRVQYEQYF. The chain is built from TRBV25-1 and TRBJ2-7; the table names TRBD2, a call not compared with the DNA. Both ends counted, the CDR3 spans 17 residues. The germline V gene has CDR1 MGHDK and CDR2 SYGVNS.

In this sample, this clonotype turned up many times. The chain uses TRBV4-3 and TRBJ2-5, with 9 bases lining up with TRBD2. The CDR3 is made up of 14 amino acids. Per the germline V gene, CDR1 is LGHNA and CDR2 is YSLEER. J was trimmed by 5 bases and V by 4 bases; bases with no gene match: 5. This CDR3 is CASSPSGERETQYF. The CDR3 coding sequence is TGCGCCAGCAGCCCTAGCGGGGAACGGGAGACCCAGTACTTC.

The V gene is TRBV5-5, the J gene TRBJ2-5; the match to TRBD1 covers 7 bases. V lost 2 bases to trimming and J lost 2 bases; unmatched junction nucleotides: 3. The CDR3 has 14 amino acids. Germline CDR1 reads SGHKS; CDR2 reads YYEKEE (reference sequence). The CDR3 loop is CASSFNRGQETQYF. The CDR3 DNA sequence: TGTGCCAGCAGCTTTAACAGGGGTCAAGAGACCCAGTACTTC. The entire variable domain, with the rest obtained from reference TRBV5-5 and TRBJ2-5, is as follows: DAGVTQSPTHLIKTRGQQVTLRCSPISGHKSVSWYQQVLGQGPQFIFQYYEKEERGRGNFPDRFSARQFPNYSSELNVNALLLGDSALYLCASSFNRGQETQYFGPGTRLLVL.

At least ten counts were recorded for this clonotype. The chain is built from TRBV15 and TRBJ1-3, with 7 nucleotides matching TRBD1. The CDR3 sequence is 16 residues long. J was trimmed by 1 base and V by 3 bases; bases with no gene match: 6. The V gene's germline CDR1 is LNHNV and CDR2 YYDKDF (reference sequence). The CDR3 region has the DNA TGTGCCACCAGCAGGTCAGGGGGAGGTTCTGGAAACACCATATATTTT. Its protein product is CATSRSGGGSGNTIYF.

The chain employs TRBV11-2 and TRBJ2-3; D is perhaps TRBD2 (5 bases). The V end was cut by 1 base, the J end by 11 bases, with 19 bases between. Germline CDR1 and CDR2: SGHAT and FQNNGV. This CDR3 contains 15 residues. The DNA for the CDR3 is TGTGCCAGCAGCTTAGCGGGGAGCTCCTACAATGAGCAGTATTTT. Its protein is CASSLAGSSYNEQYF.